These 18 T cell receptor beta chains were sequenced from one sample in a study of Ad26.COV2.S vaccination and SARS-CoV-2 variants. Treatment defined: 15 to 20 received Ad26.COV2.S at low or high dose, single or two shots; about 5 received placebo; per-sample allocation not given. Collection of the samples took place on day 63 after the first injection of vaccine or placebo. Profiled with immunoSEQ multiplex PCR; TCRdb holds only in-frame clones, not every one. Altogether 300,000 to 400,000 clones are present, roughly nine tenths being singletons, with the ten largest covering around 6.4%. Material: peripheral blood, obtained in a trial of Ad26.COV2.S vaccine versus placebo. The origin of the receptors is a person aged 18 to 65 who received the Ad26.COV2.S COVID-19 vaccine or a placebo.

Remarks on this clone: Mismatch with germline at one junction end may stem from a read error. The rearrangement joins TRBV7-3 to TRBJ2-2; D gene uncertain. The length of the CDR3 is 15 residues. The V gene's germline CDR1 is SGHTA and CDR2 FQGTGA. The CDR3 loop reads CASSLRLQNTGELFF. The CDR3 DNA reads TGTGCCAGCAGTTTAAGGCTCCAGAACACCGGGGAGCTGTTTTTT.

The J gene is TRBJ2-1, the V gene TRBV11-2, with D unresolved. From germline, CDR1 is SGHAT and CDR2 FQNNGV. V gave up 1 base and J gave up 12 bases, with 19 bases separating them. The CDR3 covers 15 residues. CDR3 sequence (DNA): TGTGCCAGCAGCTTAGTTAGCACCCACGAATTAGGGCAGTTCTTC. It encodes CASSLVSTHELGQFF.

The V and J genes are TRBV28 and TRBJ2-3, with 9 bases that match TRBD2. Trimming at V came to 1 base and at J to 4 bases, leaving 6 bases not matched to a gene. The CDR3 covers 16 residues. Looked up from germline, CDR1 is MDHEN and CDR2 is SYDVKM. The CDR3 nucleotides are TGTGCCAGCAGTTTATATAGTAGCGGGAGCCCAGATACGCAGTATTTT. This gives the protein CASSLYSSGSPDTQYF.

This chain connects TRBV13 to TRBJ2-2, with a tentative D call TRBD2 (5 bases). With 2 bases removed from V and 2 bases from J, the gap between germline ends came to 15 bases. Germline V gene data show CDR1 as PRHDT and CDR2 as FYEKMQ (reference sequence). CDR3 size: 17 residues. CDR3 bases: TGTGCCAGCAGCTTACGGTCCCAAACGGGAAACACCGGGGAGCTGTTTTTT. It yields the protein CASSLRSQTGNTGELFF. The full variable domain, completed using reference TRBV13 and TRBJ2-2, is AAGVIQSPRHLIKEKRETATLKCYPIPRHDTVYWYQQGPGQDPQFLISFYEKMQSDKGSIPDRFSAQQFSDYHSELNMSSLELGDSALYFCASSLRSQTGNTGELFFGEGSRLTVL.

The chain has TRBV11-1 and TRBJ2-1; 12 positions match TRBD2. The length of the CDR3 is 16 residues. Trimming cost V 3 bases and J 2 bases; bases outside gene matches: 2. CDR1 and CDR2 from the germline V gene are SGHAT and FQDESV (reference sequence). The CDR3 protein is CASSFGLAGTYNEQFF. In nucleotides, the CDR3 is TGTGCCAGCAGCTTTGGACTAGCGGGGACCTACAATGAGCAGTTCTTC.

The rearrangement links TRBV7-3 to TRBJ2-3; 8 bases fit TRBD2. CDR1 is SGHTA, CDR2 FQGTGA, per germline. This CDR3 region has 19 residues. V was pared by 3 bases and J by 4 bases, with 18 bases of the junction left unmatched. The CDR3 spells CASSFLIAGQRENADTQYF. CDR3 bases: TGTGCCAGCAGCTTCCTCATTGCCGGTCAGCGGGAGAACGCAGATACGCAGTATTTT.

CDR3 region: CASSPRGDRGQPQHF. Written as DNA, the CDR3 is TGTGCCAGCTCACCGCGGGGGGATCGGGGTCAGCCCCAGCATTTT. This chain uses TRBV18 with TRBJ1-5, with D perhaps TRBD1 (5 bases). The CDR3 extends over 15 amino acids. Germline assignment: CDR1 KGHSH and CDR2 LQKENI. Between the trimmed V and J ends, which lost 3 bases and 6 bases, there was a span of 15 bases.

The chain carries TRBV10-3 and TRBJ2-7, with TRBD1 matching 8 bases. The CDR3 has 14 residues. Germline CDR1 reads ENHRY; CDR2 reads SYGVKD. Trimming at V came to 6 bases and at J to 0 bases, leaving 4 bases not matched to a gene. In nucleotides, the CDR3 is TGTGCCATCAGAGCCACAGGGGGCTCCTACGAGCAGTACTTC. Encoded protein: CAIRATGGSYEQYF.

The rearrangement links TRBV11-3 to TRBJ2-1, with D possibly matching TRBD2 (5 bases). With 5 bases removed from V and 2 bases from J, the gap between germline ends came to 13 bases. The germline CDR1 and CDR2 sequences are SGHNT and YENEEA. The CDR3 runs 15 residues. In nucleotides, the CDR3 is TGTGCCAGCAGCAGGACTCCCTTAGCCTACAATGAGCAGTTCTTC. Its protein product is CASSRTPLAYNEQFF.

A few counts support this clone. This chain links TRBV15 with TRBJ1-2; TRBD1 might be the D (6 bases). The germline gives CDR1 LNHNV, CDR2 YYDKDF (reference sequence). Trimming took 0 bases from V and 4 from J, leaving 15 bases between them. The CDR3 spans 16 residues. The CDR3 DNA reads TGTGCCACCAGCAGAGAAATTACAGGGTCGAGCTATGGCTACACCTTC. This encodes CATSREITGSSYGYTF.

This rearrangement joins TRBV19 to TRBJ2-5, with D perhaps being TRBD1 or TRBD2 (5 bases each). From germline, CDR1 is LNHDA and CDR2 SQIVND (reference sequence). The V gene lost 3 bases and the J gene lost 1 base, with 15 bases spanning the gap. This CDR3 comprises 16 residues. The CDR3 DNA is TGTGCCAGTAGTATTCGAATTTGGGACCTCCAAGAGACCCAGTACTTC. Translating gives CASSIRIWDLQETQYF. Drawing the rest from reference TRBV19 and TRBJ2-5, the complete variable domain is DGGITQSPKYLFRKEGQNVTLSCEQNLNHDAMYWYRQDPGQGLRLIYYSQIVNDFQKGDIAEGYSVSREKKESFPLTVTSAQKNPTAFYLCASSIRIWDLQETQYFGPGTRLLVL.

This chain connects TRBV28 to TRBJ1-5; 7 bases are a match to TRBD1. The ends lost 7 bases at V and 0 bases at J; junction bases unmatched: 6. The CDR3 runs to 15 residues. From germline, CDR1 is MDHEN and CDR2 SYDVKM. The CDR3 DNA reads TGTGCCAGCACAACAGGGGCAAATAGCAATCAGCCCCAGCATTTT. Its protein product is CASTTGANSNQPQHF.

This clone was picked up one time. The junction shows a germline mismatch at one end, possibly a read error. The chain recombines TRBV4-1 with TRBJ1-2; D call uncertain. This CDR3 spans 12 amino acids. The germline V gene has CDR1 MGHRA and CDR2 YSYEKL. CDR3 region: CASSQDRVGNTF. The CDR3 DNA sequence: TGCGCCAGCAGCCAAGATCGGGTTGGCAACACCTTC.

The sample holds a few counts of this clone. The chain joins TRBV5-8 to TRBJ2-3; D is uncertain. Trimming pared 3 bases from V and 14 bases from J, leaving 16 bases between. This CDR3 spans 12 amino acids. Germline CDR1 reads SGHTS; CDR2 reads YDEGEE. The CDR3 reads CASSSDPPGPYF. The CDR3 DNA follows: TGTGCCAGCAGCTCTGACCCCCCAGGCCCGTATTTT.

The chain has TRBV19 and TRBJ2-5; D gene uncertain. Trimming pared 3 bases from V and 2 bases from J, leaving 13 bases between. The CDR3 sequence is 15 residues long. Germline values: CDR1 LNHDA, CDR2 SQIVND (reference sequence). CDR3 coding DNA: TGTGCCAGTAGTATGTCGTCCAGAGCTCAAGAGACCCAGTACTTC. It is translated as CASSMSSRAQETQYF.

This sequence joins TRBV5-6 and TRBJ2-7; D call uncertain. In germline, CDR1 is SGHDT, CDR2 YYEEEE. The V gene lost 2 bases and the J gene lost 0 bases, with 12 bases spanning the gap. CDR3 length: 15 residues. The DNA of the CDR3 is TGTGCCAGCAGCTTAATCGGTCCAAGCTCCTACGAGCAGTACTTC. Protein product: CASSLIGPSSYEQYF.

The V gene is TRBV5-1, the J gene TRBJ1-6, with 10 nucleotides matching TRBD1. The germline gives CDR1 SGHRS, CDR2 YFSETQ. This CDR3 spans 14 amino acids. V was pared by 4 bases and J by 11 bases, with 6 bases of the junction left unmatched. The CDR3 loop reads CASSPRDRGTPLHF. The CDR3 bases are TGCGCCAGCAGCCCCCGGGACAGGGGAACACCCCTCCACTTT. The full variable domain, in which reference TRBV5-1 and TRBJ1-6 provide the parts outside the CDR3, is KAGVTQTPRYLIKTRGQQVTLSCSPISGHRSVSWYQQTPGQGLQFLFEYFSETQRNKGNFPGRFSGRQFSNSRSEMNVSTLELGDSALYLCASSPRDRGTPLHFGNGTRLTVT.

The chain links TRBV27 to TRBJ1-5, with 11 bases that match TRBD1. The CDR3 spans 14 residues. V trimming: 3 bases; J trimming: 6 bases; junction bases outside the gene matches: 1. Per the germline V gene, CDR1 is MNHEY and CDR2 is SMNVEV (reference sequence). In DNA, the CDR3 is TGTGCCAGCAGTTTTGGACAGGGGGCTCAGCCCCAGCATTTT. Protein product: CASSFGQGAQPQHF.